These 22 T cell receptor beta chains originate from one sample sequenced in a study of blood T cell repertoires in COVID-19. TCRdb's copy holds only in-frame clones and misses some; the assay was immunoSEQ multiplex PCR. The sample yields about 13,000 clones, around 76% seen once. The sequenced sample was peripheral blood. The receptor set was obtained from an elderly woman with acute or convalescent COVID-19.

V and J are TRBV9 and TRBJ1-2; a weak D match, TRBD1 (6 bases). The germline V and J ends were trimmed by 0 bases and 8 bases, with 17 bases remaining between them. Per germline, CDR1 SGDLS and CDR2 YYNGEE. The CDR3 extends over 15 amino acids. This CDR3 is CASSVEGVSGIGYTF. Written as DNA, the CDR3 is TGTGCCAGCAGCGTAGAGGGGGTATCAGGGATCGGCTACACCTTC.

V and J are TRBV12-3 or TRBV12-4 and TRBJ2-7, with D tentatively TRBD1 (5 bases). The ends were cut back, 2 bases at V and 3 bases at J, with 8 bases in the middle. The CDR3 is 13 residues long. CDR3 bases: TGTGCCAGCAGTTTACAGGGTAACTACGAGCAGTACTTC. Residues: CASSLQGNYEQYF.

The chain recombines TRBV5-1 with TRBJ2-2; 13 bases are a match to TRBD2. This CDR3 contains 16 residues. Germline CDR1 is SGHRS and CDR2 is YFSETQ. V lost 4 bases and J lost 2; bases outside the gene matches: 2. The CDR3 loop is CASSAGLAGNTGELFF. CDR3 DNA: TGCGCCAGCAGCGCGGGACTAGCGGGAAACACCGGGGAGCTGTTTTTT.

On this clone: One end of the junction does not line up with germline, which may come from a read error. The V call is TRBV6-6, the J call TRBJ2-7; a possible D gene is TRBD2 (7 bases). The CDR3 is 12 residues long. Looked up from germline, CDR1 is MNHNY and CDR2 is SVGAGI (reference sequence). The CDR3 DNA sequence: TGTGCCACCACCGGGGGGCGCGTTGGCTCAAACTTC. Translated, it gives CATTGGRVGSNF.

This sequence joins TRBV19 and TRBJ1-5, with D uncertain. The DNA end favors TRBJ2-3, so the J call may be wrong. The V gene's germline CDR1 is LNHDA and CDR2 SQIVND (reference sequence). This CDR3 has 15 residues. The CDR3 protein is CASSIIVTGNQPQYF. Written as DNA, the CDR3 is TGTGCCAGTAGTATAATTGTGACTGGCAATCAGCCCCAGTATTTT.

The V and J genes are TRBV6-2 or TRBV6-3 and TRBJ1-3, with 10 bases aligning to TRBD1. This CDR3 spans 16 amino acids. The V segment lost 6 bases and the J segment 4 bases; nucleotides outside the gene matches: 9. Looked up from germline, CDR1 is MNHEY and CDR2 is SVGEGT. The CDR3 DNA follows: TGTGCCAGCAGCCACGACAGGGGGCGCGGAGGAAACACCATATATTTT. It specifies CASSHDRGRGGNTIYF.

The chain joins TRBV5-6 to TRBJ2-5; TRBD1 aligns across 7 bases. This CDR3 spans 15 amino acids. With 2 bases clipped from V and 5 bases from J, the junction kept 9 bases outside the gene matches. Per germline, CDR1 SGHDT and CDR2 YYEEEE. The CDR3 DNA reads as TGTGCCAGCAGCTTTTTCGACAGGGTACGCGAGACCCAGTACTTC. Its translation: CASSFFDRVRETQYF.

This chain connects TRBV15 to TRBJ2-1; tentative D call: TRBD1 (5 bases). Trimming removed 0 bases at V and 1 base at J, with 10 bases between. Germline CDR1 LNHNV, CDR2 YYDKDF (reference sequence). The CDR3 contains 16 residues. In DNA, the CDR3 is TGTGCCACCAGCAGAGAAAGGGGATCGTCCTACAATGAGCAGTTCTTC. This translates into CATSRERGSSYNEQFF.

The chain couples TRBV19 to TRBJ2-5; 15 positions agree with TRBD2. CDR3 length: 15 residues. Unmatched junction bases numbered 14, after V lost 9 bases and J lost 12 bases. Per germline, CDR1 LNHDA and CDR2 SQIVND (reference sequence). The CDR3 nucleotides are TGTGCCAGCGCCCGGGCCGGGACTAGCGGGGGGCCGAAGTACTTC. As protein: CASARAGTSGGPKYF.

The genes are TRBV20-1 and TRBJ2-5, with D possibly matching TRBD2 (6 bases). Germline V gene lookup returns CDR1 DFQATT and CDR2 SNEGSKA (reference sequence). V was cut by 6 bases and J by 4 bases, with 6 bases left in between. The CDR3 is 10 amino acids. CDR3 amino acids: CSAEGETQYF. CDR3 sequence (DNA): TGCAGTGCGGAGGGAGAGACCCAGTACTTC.

This clone has just one count. The genes are TRBV6-5 and TRBJ1-1; a weak D match, TRBD1 (6 bases). The CDR3 is 14 residues long. The V end lost 11 bases, the J end lost 3 bases, and 19 bases lay between the germline ends. The germline V gene encodes CDR1 MNHEY and CDR2 SVGAGI. CDR3 bases: TGTGCCGTCGGGGGGCGGGAGGGACACACTGAAGCTTTCTTT. It is translated as CAVGGREGHTEAFF.

This clone has more than one count but fewer than ten. The chain carries TRBV4-1 and TRBJ2-5; TRBD2 matches at 10 bases. V shed 4 bases and J 2 bases; nucleotides not matched to a gene: 16. The V gene's germline CDR1 is MGHRA and CDR2 YSYEKL. The CDR3 runs 19 residues. The CDR3 nucleotides are TGCGCCAGCAGCCCAGGTGCTAGCGGGGGCCCAAGGGTACAAGAGACCCAGTACTTC. This sequence encodes CASSPGASGGPRVQETQYF.

The chain is built from TRBV4-1 and TRBJ1-2; the D gene is possibly TRBD1 (6 bases). CDR1 and CDR2 from the germline V gene are MGHRA and YSYEKL. Trimming left V 0 bases short and J 0 bases short, with 11 bases between. CDR3 length: 16 residues. Written as DNA, the CDR3 is TGCGCCAGCAGCCAAGATTGGGCAGGGGCTAACTATGGCTACACCTTC. This translates into CASSQDWAGANYGYTF.

The chain has TRBV9 and TRBJ1-1; 8 nucleotides align to TRBD1. CDR1 and CDR2 (germline): SGDLS, YYNGEE. Trimming took 1 base from V and 6 from J; bases not matched to a gene: 5. There are 14 residues in the CDR3. In DNA, the CDR3 is TGTGCCAGCAGCGTACAGGCAGGGGGCGCTGAAGCTTTCTTT. This sequence encodes CASSVQAGGAEAFF. Based on the CDR3 plus reference TRBV9 and TRBJ1-1, the full variable domain is DSGVTQTPKHLITATGQRVTLRCSPRSGDLSVYWYQQSLDQGLQFLIQYYNGEERAKGNILERFSAQQFPDLHSELNLSSLELGDSALYFCASSVQAGGAEAFFGQGTRLTVV.

With respect to this clone: One end of the junction is discordant with germline, which a read error may explain. The gene calls are TRBV19 and TRBJ2-3; D is ambiguous. Germline values: CDR1 LNHDA, CDR2 SQIVND (reference sequence). The CDR3 totals 14 residues. The CDR3 DNA is TGTGCCAGTAGTATTGCACAACGCACGGATACGCAGTATTTT. Translating gives CASSIAQRTDTQYF. Looking up the rest from reference TRBV19 and TRBJ2-3 gives the full variable domain: DGGITQSPKYLFRKEGQNVTLSCEQNLNHDAMYWYRQDPGQGLRLIYYSQIVNDFQKGDIAEGYSVSREKKESFPLTVTSAQKNPTAFYLCASSIAQRTDTQYFGPGTRLTVL.

The chain couples TRBV5-4 to TRBJ1-4; perhaps TRBD1 as D (6 bases). The CDR3 loop spans 14 amino acids. V dropped 4 bases and J dropped 10 bases, with 17 bases sitting between them. Germline V CDR1 and CDR2: SGHNT, YYREEE (reference sequence). CDR3: CASSLQQGSGKLFF. CDR3 in DNA: TGTGCCAGCAGCCTCCAGCAGGGGAGCGGAAAACTGTTTTTT.

The chain has TRBV3-1 (or the pseudogene TRBV3-2) and TRBJ2-7, with 7 bases aligning to TRBD1. The germline CDR1 and CDR2 sequences are LGHDT and YNNKEL (reference sequence). Unmatched junction bases numbered 3, after V lost 3 bases and J lost 1 base. The length of the CDR3 is 14 residues. This CDR3 is CASSHRGQSYEQYF. CDR3 in DNA: TGTGCCAGCAGCCACCGGGGACAGTCCTACGAGCAGTACTTC.

The V call is TRBV5-6, the J call TRBJ1-3; 8 nucleotides line up with TRBD1. CDR1 is SGHDT and CDR2 is YYEEEE in the germline V gene. This CDR3 comprises 16 residues. V trimming: 2 bases; J trimming: 4 bases; junction bases outside the gene matches: 8. CDR3 sequence reads: CASSFFDRGGGNTIYF. CDR3 in DNA: TGTGCCAGCAGCTTTTTCGACAGGGGCGGCGGAAACACCATATATTTT.

V is TRBV4-1 and J is TRBJ2-6, with TRBD1 matching 12 bases. There are 18 residues in the CDR3. Germline CDR1 is MGHRA and CDR2 is YSYEKL. The ends lost 4 bases at V and 2 bases at J; junction bases unmatched: 6. In DNA form, the CDR3 reads TGCGCCAGCAGCCGCCCGGGACAGGGGGCAACTGGGGCCAACGTCCTGACTTTC. Its translation: CASSRPGQGATGANVLTF.

This clone was detected only a few times. V usage is TRBV24-1 and J usage is TRBJ2-3; 8 bases line up with TRBD2. Germline CDR1 reads KGHDR; CDR2 reads SFDVKD. V lost 5 bases and J lost 0; bases outside the gene matches: 12. This CDR3 is 18 amino acids long. The CDR3 is CATSGRPNSGASTDTQYF. CDR3 nucleotides: TGTGCCACCAGTGGGAGACCCAATAGCGGGGCTAGCACAGATACGCAGTATTTT.

The rearrangement uses TRBV6-1 and TRBJ1-3; 10 nucleotides line up with TRBD1. This CDR3 region has 19 residues. The V and J ends lost 4 bases and 1 base, in that order; junction bases with no gene match: 13. From germline, CDR1 is MNHNS and CDR2 SASEGT. The CDR3 protein is CASSVTGTGVSGSGNTIYF. DNA of the CDR3: TGTGCCAGCAGTGTAACCGGGACAGGGGTGTCAGGGTCTGGAAACACCATATATTTT.

The V call is TRBV5-4, the J call TRBJ2-3; tentatively, D is TRBD2 (6 bases). The CDR3 contains 15 residues. Germline CDR1 is SGHNT and CDR2 is YYREEE (reference sequence). With 4 bases removed from V and 0 bases from J, the gap between germline ends came to 12 bases. CDR3 sequence: CASSEDYASTDTQYF. The CDR3 coding sequence is TGTGCCAGCAGCGAGGACTATGCTAGCACAGATACGCAGTATTTT.